A selection of T cell receptor beta chains follows, all from one sample in a study of shared clonotypes between healthy human individuals. Repertoires were generated with immunoSEQ multiplex PCR, while TCRdb's copy carries only in-frame clones and drops some. The sample yields roughly 2,500,000 clones, over 85% seen once. The sequenced sample consisted of naive CD4+ T cells from PBMCs. All receptors come from a man younger than 35 in good health. Some clones in this sample may be carry-over from other donors' samples. CDR3s include the opening cysteine and the closing phenylalanine or tryptophan. The D gene is left open where the match is weak. Not all rows give a size; the values are once, few, many and, for expanded clones, a class.

CDR3nt	CDR3aa	d_gene	abundance	v_gene	j_gene
TGCAGCGTTTCGAAACTAGCGGGAGTAGAGACCCAGTACTTC	CSVSKLAGVETQYF	TRBD2	.	TRBV29-1	TRBJ2-5
TGTGCCAGCAGCACTCGGGGTCAGTCGAACACTGAAGCTTTCTTT	CASSTRGQSNTEAFF	.	few	TRBV6-5	TRBJ1-1
TGTGCCAGCAGTGAAACGTGGTTCGGGCAGCCCCAGCATTTT	CASSETWFGQPQHF	.	few	TRBV6-1	TRBJ1-5
TGTGCCAGCAGACCTCATCGGGGCCCTCGTACTAGCACAGATACGCAGTATTTT	CASRPHRGPRTSTDTQYF	.	.	TRBV7-9	TRBJ2-3
TGTGCCAGCAGGGTATTGGGCACCGGGGAGCTGTTTTTT	CASRVLGTGELFF	.	.	TRBV15	TRBJ2-2
TGTGCCAGCAGGCGGACAGGGCCCTACGAGCAGTACTTC	CASRRTGPYEQYF	TRBD1	once	TRBV2	TRBJ2-7
TGTGCCTGGATCGTCCCGGGACCGAAATTTTCACCCCTCCACTTT	CAWIVPGPKFSPLHF	.	.	TRBV30	TRBJ1-6
TGTGCCAGTAGTAAAGACAGCCCGAACACTGAAGCTTTCTTT	CASSKDSPNTEAFF	.	few	TRBV19	TRBJ1-1
TGCGCCAGCAGCATAGACACTCACCCCAATCAGCCCCAGCATTTT	CASSIDTHPNQPQHF	.	.	TRBV5-1	TRBJ1-5
TGTGCCAGCAGCTTTGCCCTAGGCGAAAAACTGTTTTTT	CASSFALGEKLFF	.	.	TRBV7-2	TRBJ1-4
TGCGCCAGCAGCTTGGAGGGCGGAATCTACAATGAGCAGTTCTTC	CASSLEGGIYNEQFF	.	.	TRBV5-1	TRBJ2-1
TGTGCCAGTAGCCTGGGGGCAGCGAGGGGCTACGAGCAGTACTTC	CASSLGAARGYEQYF	.	.	TRBV19	TRBJ2-7
TGTGCCAGCAGTGAGAGGAGGGCTAGCGGATACAATGAGCAGTTCTTC	CASSERRASGYNEQFF	TRBD2	.	TRBV25-1	TRBJ2-1
TGTGCCAGCAGCGTCACAACAGGGGGTGGAAACACCATATATTTT	CASSVTTGGGNTIYF	TRBD1	.	TRBV9	TRBJ1-3
TGTGCCAGCAGACCAACCACTAGTGGAGATACGCAGTATTTT	CASRPTTSGDTQYF	.	.	TRBV6-5	TRBJ2-3
TGTGCCAGCAGCCCCACCCCGGGGGCCTACGAGCAGTACTTC	CASSPTPGAYEQYF	.	.	TRBV7-3	TRBJ2-7
TGTGCCAGCAGCTTATTTGGGACTAGCGGCTACAATGAGCAGTTCTTC	CASSLFGTSGYNEQFF	TRBD2	once	TRBV11-3	TRBJ2-1
TGTGCCACCGAAACTAGCGGGAGGGTTCAAGAGACCCAGTACTTC	CATETSGRVQETQYF	TRBD2	.	TRBV10-3	TRBJ2-5
TGTGCCAGCAGCTCGGTTCCGGGACTAGCGGGAGGGACCGGGGCTGGGGATACGCAGTATTTT	CASSSVPGLAGGTGAGDTQYF	TRBD2	.	TRBV13	TRBJ2-3
TGTGCCAGCAGCCGACAAGAGAACACTGAAGCTTTCTTT	CASSRQENTEAFF	.	few	TRBV7-9	TRBJ1-1
TGTGCCAGCAGTTTATATGGCCGGGATCTCCGTCGTCAGCCCCAGCATTTT	CASSLYGRDLRRQPQHF	.	.	TRBV28	TRBJ1-5
TGTGCCAGCAGCGTAGGAGTGGATTCCTACAATGAGCAGTTCTTC	CASSVGVDSYNEQFF	.	.	TRBV9	TRBJ2-1
TGCGCCAGCAGCTTGGAGCTACAGGGGAACACCGGGGAGCTGTTTTTT	CASSLELQGNTGELFF	.	once	TRBV5-1	TRBJ2-2